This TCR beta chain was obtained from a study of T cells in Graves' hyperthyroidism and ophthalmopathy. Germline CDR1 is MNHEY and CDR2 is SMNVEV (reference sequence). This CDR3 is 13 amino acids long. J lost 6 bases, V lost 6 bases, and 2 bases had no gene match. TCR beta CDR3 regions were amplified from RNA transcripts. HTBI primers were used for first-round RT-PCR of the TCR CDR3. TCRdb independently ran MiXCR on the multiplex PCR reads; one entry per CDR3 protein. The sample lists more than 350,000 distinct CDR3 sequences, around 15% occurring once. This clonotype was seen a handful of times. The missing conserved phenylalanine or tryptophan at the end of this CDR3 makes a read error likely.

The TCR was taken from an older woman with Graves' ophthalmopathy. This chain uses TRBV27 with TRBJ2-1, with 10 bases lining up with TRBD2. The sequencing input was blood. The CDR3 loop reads CASRSGRANEQFS. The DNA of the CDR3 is TGTGCCAGCAGAAGCGGGAGGGCCAATGAGCAGTTCTCC.